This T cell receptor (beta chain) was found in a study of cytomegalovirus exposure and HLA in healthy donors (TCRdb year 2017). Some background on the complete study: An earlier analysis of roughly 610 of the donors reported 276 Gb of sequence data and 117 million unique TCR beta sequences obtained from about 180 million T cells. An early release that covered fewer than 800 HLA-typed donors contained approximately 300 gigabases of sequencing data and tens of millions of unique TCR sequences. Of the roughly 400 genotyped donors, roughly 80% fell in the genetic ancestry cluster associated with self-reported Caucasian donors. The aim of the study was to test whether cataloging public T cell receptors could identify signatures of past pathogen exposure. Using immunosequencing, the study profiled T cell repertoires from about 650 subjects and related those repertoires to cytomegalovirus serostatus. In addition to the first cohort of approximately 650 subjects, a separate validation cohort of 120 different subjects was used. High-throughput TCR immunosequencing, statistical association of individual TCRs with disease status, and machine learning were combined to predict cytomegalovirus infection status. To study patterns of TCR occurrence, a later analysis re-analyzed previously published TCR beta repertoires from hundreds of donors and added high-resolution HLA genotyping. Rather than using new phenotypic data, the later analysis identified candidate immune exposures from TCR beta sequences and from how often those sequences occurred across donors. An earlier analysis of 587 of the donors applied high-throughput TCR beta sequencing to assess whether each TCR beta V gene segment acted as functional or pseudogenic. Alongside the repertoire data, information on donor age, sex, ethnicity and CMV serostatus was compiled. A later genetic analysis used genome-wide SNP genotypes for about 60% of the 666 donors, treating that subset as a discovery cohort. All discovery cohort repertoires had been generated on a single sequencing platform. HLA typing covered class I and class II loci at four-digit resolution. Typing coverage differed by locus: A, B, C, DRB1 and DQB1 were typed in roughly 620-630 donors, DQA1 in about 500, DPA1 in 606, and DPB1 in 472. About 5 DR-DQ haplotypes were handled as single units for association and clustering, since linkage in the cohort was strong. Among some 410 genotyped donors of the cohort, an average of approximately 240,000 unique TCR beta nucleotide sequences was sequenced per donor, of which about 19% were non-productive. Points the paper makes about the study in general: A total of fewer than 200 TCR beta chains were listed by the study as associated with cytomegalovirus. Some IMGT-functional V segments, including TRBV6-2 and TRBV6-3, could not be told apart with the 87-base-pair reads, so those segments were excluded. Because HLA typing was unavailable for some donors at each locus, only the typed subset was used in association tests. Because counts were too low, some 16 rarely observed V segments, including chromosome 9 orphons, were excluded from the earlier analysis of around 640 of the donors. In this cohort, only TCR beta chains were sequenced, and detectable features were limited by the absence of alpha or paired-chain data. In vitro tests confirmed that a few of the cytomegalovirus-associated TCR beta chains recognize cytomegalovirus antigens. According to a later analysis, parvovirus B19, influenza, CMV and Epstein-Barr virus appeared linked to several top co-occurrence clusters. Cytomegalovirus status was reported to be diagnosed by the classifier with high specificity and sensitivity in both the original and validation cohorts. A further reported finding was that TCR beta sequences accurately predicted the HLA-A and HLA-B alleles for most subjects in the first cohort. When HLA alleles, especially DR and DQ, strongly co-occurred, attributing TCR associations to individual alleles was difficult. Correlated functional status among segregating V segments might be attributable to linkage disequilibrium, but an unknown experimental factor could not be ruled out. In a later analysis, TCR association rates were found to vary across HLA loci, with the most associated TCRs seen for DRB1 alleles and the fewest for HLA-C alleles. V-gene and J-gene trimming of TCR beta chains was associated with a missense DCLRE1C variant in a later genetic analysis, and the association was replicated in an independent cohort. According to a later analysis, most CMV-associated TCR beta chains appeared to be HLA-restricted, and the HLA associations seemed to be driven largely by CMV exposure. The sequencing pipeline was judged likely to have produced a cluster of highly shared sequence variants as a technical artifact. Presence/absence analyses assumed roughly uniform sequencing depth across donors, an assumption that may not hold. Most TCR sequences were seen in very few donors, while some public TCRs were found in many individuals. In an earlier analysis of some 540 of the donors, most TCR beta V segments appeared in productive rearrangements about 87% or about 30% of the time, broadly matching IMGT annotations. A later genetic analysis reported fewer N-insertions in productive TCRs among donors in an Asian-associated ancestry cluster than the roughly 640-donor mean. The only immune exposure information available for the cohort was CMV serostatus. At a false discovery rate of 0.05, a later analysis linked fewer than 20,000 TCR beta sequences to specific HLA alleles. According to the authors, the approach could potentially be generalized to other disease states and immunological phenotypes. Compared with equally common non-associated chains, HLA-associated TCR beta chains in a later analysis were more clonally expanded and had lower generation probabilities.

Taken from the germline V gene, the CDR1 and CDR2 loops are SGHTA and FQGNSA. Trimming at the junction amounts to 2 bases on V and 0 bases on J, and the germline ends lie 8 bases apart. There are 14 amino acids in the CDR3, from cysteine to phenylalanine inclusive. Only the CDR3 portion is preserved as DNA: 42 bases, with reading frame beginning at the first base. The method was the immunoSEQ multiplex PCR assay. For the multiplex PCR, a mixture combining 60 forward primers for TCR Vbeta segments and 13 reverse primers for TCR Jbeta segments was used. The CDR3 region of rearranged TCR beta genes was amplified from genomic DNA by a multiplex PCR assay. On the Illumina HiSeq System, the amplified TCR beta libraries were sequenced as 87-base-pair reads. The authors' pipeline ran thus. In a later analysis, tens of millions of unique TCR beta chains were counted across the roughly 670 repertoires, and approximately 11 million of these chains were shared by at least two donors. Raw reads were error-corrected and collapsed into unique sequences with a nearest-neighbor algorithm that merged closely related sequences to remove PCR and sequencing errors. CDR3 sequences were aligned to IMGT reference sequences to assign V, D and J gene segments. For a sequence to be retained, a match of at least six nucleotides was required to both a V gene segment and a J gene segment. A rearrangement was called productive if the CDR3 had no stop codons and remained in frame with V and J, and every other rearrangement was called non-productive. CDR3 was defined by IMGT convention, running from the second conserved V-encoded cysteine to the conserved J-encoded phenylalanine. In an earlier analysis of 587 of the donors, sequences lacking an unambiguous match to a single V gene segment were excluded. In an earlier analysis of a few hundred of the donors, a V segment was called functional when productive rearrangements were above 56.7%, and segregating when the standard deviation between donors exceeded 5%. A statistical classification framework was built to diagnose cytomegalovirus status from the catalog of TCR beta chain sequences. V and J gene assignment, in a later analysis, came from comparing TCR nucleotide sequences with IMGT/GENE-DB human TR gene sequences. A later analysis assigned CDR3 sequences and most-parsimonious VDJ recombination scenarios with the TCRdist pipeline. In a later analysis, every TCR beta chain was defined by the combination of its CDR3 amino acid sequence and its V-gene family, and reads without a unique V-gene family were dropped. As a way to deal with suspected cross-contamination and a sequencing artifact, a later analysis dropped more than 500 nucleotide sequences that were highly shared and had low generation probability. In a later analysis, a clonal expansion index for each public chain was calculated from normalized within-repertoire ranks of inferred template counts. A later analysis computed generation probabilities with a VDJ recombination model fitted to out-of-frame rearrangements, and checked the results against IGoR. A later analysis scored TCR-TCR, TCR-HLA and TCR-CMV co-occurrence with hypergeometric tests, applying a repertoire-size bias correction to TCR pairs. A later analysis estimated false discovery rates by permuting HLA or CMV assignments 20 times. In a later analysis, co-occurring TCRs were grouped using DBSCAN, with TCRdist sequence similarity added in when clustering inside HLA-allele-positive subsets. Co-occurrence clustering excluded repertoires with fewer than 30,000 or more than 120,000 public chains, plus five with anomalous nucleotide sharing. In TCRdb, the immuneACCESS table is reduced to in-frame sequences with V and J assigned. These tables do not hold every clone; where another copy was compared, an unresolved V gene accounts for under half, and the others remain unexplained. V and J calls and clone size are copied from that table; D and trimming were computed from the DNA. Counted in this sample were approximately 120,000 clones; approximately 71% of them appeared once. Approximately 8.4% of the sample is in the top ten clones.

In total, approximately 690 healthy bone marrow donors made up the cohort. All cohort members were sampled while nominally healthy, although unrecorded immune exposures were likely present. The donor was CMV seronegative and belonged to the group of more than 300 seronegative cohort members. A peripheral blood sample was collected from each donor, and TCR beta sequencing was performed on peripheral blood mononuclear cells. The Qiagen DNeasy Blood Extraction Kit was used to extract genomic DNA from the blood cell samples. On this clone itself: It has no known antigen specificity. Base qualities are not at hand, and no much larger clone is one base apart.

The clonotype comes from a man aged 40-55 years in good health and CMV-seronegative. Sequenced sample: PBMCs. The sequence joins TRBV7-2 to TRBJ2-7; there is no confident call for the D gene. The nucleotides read TGTGCCAGCAGCTTAACTATGAGCTCCTACGAGCAGTACTTC. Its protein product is CASSLTMSSYEQYF.